This T cell receptor beta chain was captured in a study of breast tumors, draining lymph nodes, adjacent tissues. Study-wide results and limits: Compared with lymph nodes, tumors were less diverse; compared with nontumor tissue, more. Compared with basal-like, luminal-like tumors shared significantly more repertoire with nontumor tissue.

Breast cancer patients provided tissue from their axillary draining lymph nodes. This clonotype has just a few counts. Its antigen is currently unknown. A much larger clonotype is one base distant, so this may be a read error. Each CDR3 protein is one row after TCRdb ran MiXCR on the multiplex PCR reads. The table records around 130,000 distinct CDR3 sequences, approximately 32% of them present only once. CDR1 and CDR2 (germline): LGHNA, YSLEER. This CDR3 is 17 amino acids long. Material: axillary lymph node tissue. The receptor's source is a female donor with breast cancer. Some clones in this sample may be carry-over from other donors' samples. The gene calls are TRBV4-3 and TRBJ2-2; tentative D call: TRBD2 (5 bases). CDR3 residues: CASSQDPDGPNTGEPFF. CDR3 coding DNA: TGCGCCAGCAGCCAAGATCCCGACGGTCCGAACACCGGGGAGCCGTTTTTT.